Below, 27 T cell receptor beta chains from the same sample are listed, as sequenced in a study of T cell responses to AZD1222 COVID-19 vaccine. Libraries were prepared by immunoSEQ multiplex PCR; TCRdb keeps only in-frame clonotypes and omits some of them. Here the sample spans fewer than 90,000 clones, approximately 89% being singletons. Sequenced material: peripheral blood, taken 28 days after the second AZD1222 dose. The receptors derive from an adult who received the AZD1222 COVID-19 vaccine.

The chain couples TRBV21-1 to TRBJ1-1. TRBV21-1 is flagged as a pseudogene. The CDR3 loop spans 15 amino acids. The CDR3 sequence: CASSKADGLNTEAFF. The CDR3 nucleotides are TGTGCCAGCAGCAAAGCGGACGGACTGAACACTGAAGCTTTCTTT.

The chain links TRBV27 to TRBJ1-1; possibly TRBD1 for D (6 bases). The CDR3 runs to 13 residues. Germline V gene lookup returns CDR1 MNHEY and CDR2 SMNVEV (reference sequence). The V gene lost 2 bases and the J gene lost 10 bases, with 14 bases spanning the gap. The CDR3: CASSLAGARGAFF. The CDR3, as DNA: TGTGCCAGCAGTTTAGCAGGGGCACGGGGAGCTTTCTTT.

This chain connects TRBV7-2 to TRBJ1-1; TRBD1 matches 8 bases. V was pared by 3 bases and J by 5 bases, with 5 bases of the junction left unmatched. Germline CDR1 SGHTA, CDR2 FQGNSA. The CDR3 spans 14 residues. The CDR3 region is CASSFSGGWTEAFF. CDR3 sequence (DNA): TGTGCCAGCAGCTTCTCAGGGGGCTGGACTGAAGCTTTCTTT.

This chain uses TRBV7-9 with TRBJ2-2; possible D gene TRBD2, 6 bases. The V gene lost 5 bases and the J gene lost 2 bases, with 12 bases spanning the gap. Per the germline V gene, CDR1 is SEHNR and CDR2 is FQNEAQ (reference sequence). CDR3 length equals 15 residues. The CDR3 nucleotides are TGTGCCAGCAGCCCGGGACTGACAAACACCGGGGAGCTGTTTTTT. It specifies CASSPGLTNTGELFF.

The rearrangement joins TRBV27 to TRBJ2-7, with 8 positions matching TRBD1. V lost 4 bases, J lost 6 bases, and 11 bases stayed unmatched. CDR1 is MNHEY, CDR2 SMNVEV, per germline (reference sequence). CDR3 size: 15 residues. The CDR3 DNA reads TGTGCCAGCAGTTCCCGGACAGGGATAGGGCTCGAGCAGTACTTC. Translation: CASSSRTGIGLEQYF.

The chain uses TRBV18 and TRBJ1-5; D is ambiguous. Trimming took 0 bases from V and 7 from J, leaving 10 bases between them. Germline assignment: CDR1 KGHSH and CDR2 LQKENI. CDR3 length equals 14 residues. DNA of the CDR3: TGTGCCAGCTCACCACCGATGGGTTCGCAGCCCCAGCATTTT. Translating gives CASSPPMGSQPQHF.

The chain carries TRBV3-1 (or the pseudogene TRBV3-2) and TRBJ2-1; 9 nucleotides align to TRBD2. Germline CDR1 LGHDT, CDR2 YNNKEL (reference sequence). With V trimmed by 1 base and J by 8 bases, 6 bases remained unmatched. This CDR3 spans 15 amino acids. CDR3 sequence reads: CASSQVAGGPDEQFF. The CDR3 DNA is TGTGCCAGCAGCCAAGTCGCGGGGGGGCCCGATGAGCAGTTCTTC.

The gene calls are TRBV12-3 or TRBV12-4 and TRBJ1-5; D may be TRBD1 (5 bases). V dropped 6 bases and J dropped 10 bases, with 13 bases sitting between them. The CDR3 sequence is 12 residues long. CDR3 DNA sequence: TGTGCCAGCAGGGGGGGGAGCTTTCCCCAGCATTTT. Translating it yields CASRGGSFPQHF.

The chain has TRBV7-9 and TRBJ2-2, with D perhaps TRBD2 (6 bases). The CDR3 sequence is 13 residues long. Germline-derived CDR1 and CDR2 are SEHNR and FQNEAQ (reference sequence). V was clipped by 5 bases and J by 8 bases, with 12 bases between them. The chain's CDR3 is CASSELAGGELFF. The DNA for the CDR3 is TGTGCCAGCAGCGAACTAGCTGGAGGGGAGCTGTTTTTT.

This clone appeared once. This rearrangement joins TRBV18 to TRBJ2-7; D is undetermined. Trimming removed 4 bases from V and 2 bases from J, with 6 bases in between. Germline V lookup: CDR1 KGHSH, CDR2 LQKENI. The CDR3 runs to 12 residues. CDR3 region: CASSLNTYEQYF. In DNA form, the CDR3 reads TGTGCCAGCTCACTCAACACCTACGAGCAGTACTTC.

The rearrangement links TRBV6-2 or TRBV6-3 to TRBJ1-2; TRBD1 matches 7 bases. J lost 8 bases, V lost 0 bases, and 9 bases had no gene match. CDR3 length: 15 residues. Germline loops: CDR1 MNHEY, CDR2 SVGEGT. The CDR3: CASSYSATGSGGYTF. The CDR3 nucleotides read TGTGCCAGCAGTTACTCGGCGACAGGGTCGGGAGGCTACACCTTC.

CDR3 nucleotide sequence: TGTGCCAGCAGCTTAGAGGGAGCTGGTGGCTACACCTTC. Amino acids: CASSLEGAGGYTF. This sequence joins TRBV11-2 and TRBJ1-2; no definite D call. Germline lookup yields CDR1 SGHAT and CDR2 FQNNGV. The CDR3 sequence is 13 residues long. The V end lost 0 bases, the J end lost 7 bases, and 9 bases lay between the germline ends.

The chain has TRBV11-2 and TRBJ1-2; D remains unclear. The CDR3 spans 13 residues. V was cut by 5 bases and J by 1 base, with 8 bases left in between. CDR1 SGHAT and CDR2 FQNNGV come from the germline V gene. CDR3 nucleotide sequence: TGTGCCAGCAGCGCCGACCATAACTATGGCTACACCTTC. Translation gives CASSADHNYGYTF.

The gene calls are TRBV5-1 and TRBJ2-1, with unresolved D. CDR1 and CDR2 (germline): SGHRS, YFSETQ. The CDR3 loop spans 15 amino acids. Trimming removed 0 bases from V and 1 base from J, with 8 bases in between. This CDR3 is CASSLDIASYNEQFF. CDR3 coding DNA: TGCGCCAGCAGCTTGGACATTGCATCCTACAATGAGCAGTTCTTC.

V gene TRBV30 combines with J gene TRBJ2-1; D may be TRBD1 (5 bases). The CDR3 contains 13 residues. Deletions cut 0 bases from V and 5 bases from J, with 8 bases between. The germline gives CDR1 GTSNPN, CDR2 SVGIG (reference sequence). This chain's CDR3 is CAWSVVRDNEQFF. The CDR3 region has the DNA TGTGCCTGGAGTGTAGTCAGGGACAATGAGCAGTTCTTC.

The genes are TRBV10-3 and TRBJ1-1; 8 bases align to TRBD1. This CDR3 is 14 amino acids long. Trimming took 6 bases from V and 4 from J; bases not matched to a gene: 7. CDR1 is ENHRY, CDR2 SYGVKD, per germline. The chain's CDR3 is CAISFTGGVTEAFF. In nucleotides, the CDR3 is TGTGCCATCAGCTTTACAGGGGGAGTCACTGAAGCTTTCTTT.

The chain has TRBV11-2 and TRBJ1-5; D call uncertain. V was pared by 3 bases and J by 6 bases, with 9 bases between. Germline lookup yields CDR1 SGHAT and CDR2 FQNNGV. This CDR3 region has 13 residues. The CDR3: CASSFNSFQPQHF. The CDR3 nucleotides are TGTGCCAGCAGCTTCAATTCCTTTCAGCCCCAGCATTTT.

This clone showed up just once. This chain uses TRBV3-1 (or the pseudogene TRBV3-2) with TRBJ2-5, with D perhaps TRBD2 (7 bases). V was pared by 0 bases and J by 1 base, with 15 bases between. The CDR3 contains 17 residues. The germline gives CDR1 LGHDT, CDR2 YNNKEL (reference sequence). DNA of the CDR3: TGTGCCAGCAGCCAAGATCGAATGGCGGGGGCCCAAGAGACCCAGTACTTC. It encodes CASSQDRMAGAQETQYF.

The chain combines TRBV3-1 (or the pseudogene TRBV3-2) with TRBJ2-1; 13 bases map to TRBD2. Germline V gene sequence: CDR1 LGHDT, CDR2 YNNKEL (reference sequence). The CDR3 is 17 residues long. The trim removed 6 bases at V and 7 bases at J, leaving 12 bases unmatched. This CDR3 reads CASRSPTSGGAGNEQFF. The CDR3 nucleotides are TGTGCCAGCAGGTCCCCCACTAGCGGGGGGGCAGGGAATGAGCAGTTCTTC.

The CDR3 is CASMGGGYTF. The DNA for the CDR3 is TGTGCCAGCATGGGGGGTGGCTACACCTTC. The V gene is TRBV6-5, the J gene TRBJ1-2; D might be TRBD1 (5 bases). The germline V gene has CDR1 MNHEY and CDR2 SVGAGI. The CDR3 is 10 residues long. Trimming removed 7 bases from V and 7 bases from J, with 7 bases in between.

This sequence joins TRBV19 and TRBJ2-2; 8 positions agree with TRBD1. Trimming took 0 bases from V and 6 from J; bases not matched to a gene: 6. The CDR3 length is 16 residues. Germline CDR1 reads LNHDA; CDR2 reads SQIVND (reference sequence). The CDR3 sequence is CASSIEAGGFAGELFF. The CDR3 bases are TGTGCCAGTAGTATAGAGGCAGGGGGCTTCGCCGGGGAGCTGTTTTTT.

This clone has more than one count but fewer than ten. The CDR3 DNA reads as TGTGCCAGCAGCCAGTTTAATGAGCAGTTCTTC. It encodes CASSQFNEQFF. The V call is TRBV13, the J call TRBJ2-1; the D is unclear. CDR1 is PRHDT and CDR2 is FYEKMQ in the germline V gene (reference sequence). This CDR3 contains 11 residues. V dropped 5 bases and J dropped 7 bases, with 6 bases sitting between them. Supplemented by reference TRBV13 and TRBJ2-1, the full variable domain reads AAGVIQSPRHLIKEKRETATLKCYPIPRHDTVYWYQQGPGQDPQFLISFYEKMQSDKGSIPDRFSAQQFSDYHSELNMSSLELGDSALYFCASSQFNEQFFGPGTRLTVL.

The CDR3 bases are TGTGCCAGCAGCTTGACAGGTACCGAAGCTTTCTTT. Translation gives CASSLTGTEAFF. The chain combines TRBV7-3 with TRBJ1-1; the D gene is possibly TRBD1 (6 bases). V lost 3 bases, J lost 8 bases, and 10 bases lay in between. Germline V gene data show CDR1 as SGHTA and CDR2 as FQGTGA. The CDR3 covers 12 residues.

The chain recombines TRBV7-9 with TRBJ1-1; no firm D call. The ends were cut back, 5 bases at V and 0 bases at J, with 7 bases in the middle. Germline V gives CDR1 SEHNR, CDR2 FQNEAQ (reference sequence). There are 13 residues in the CDR3. This CDR3 reads CASSPGLNTEAFF. Here the CDR3 DNA reads TGTGCCAGCAGCCCCGGACTGAACACTGAAGCTTTCTTT.

V usage is TRBV4-2 and J usage is TRBJ2-7; 7 bases match TRBD2. Trimming at V came to 0 bases and at J to 5 bases, leaving 7 bases not matched to a gene. From germline, CDR1 is LGHNA and CDR2 YNFKEQ. This CDR3 has 15 amino acids. CDR3 protein: CASSQDLRLANEQYF. The CDR3 nucleotides read TGTGCCAGCAGCCAAGATCTGAGACTAGCAAACGAGCAGTACTTC.

The chain joins TRBV25-1 to TRBJ2-3; D not resolved. CDR3 length: 16 residues. V gave up 1 base and J gave up 0 bases, with 11 bases separating them. Germline CDR1 and CDR2: MGHDK and SYGVNS. This chain's CDR3 is CASSESLVSSTDTQYF. In DNA form, the CDR3 reads TGTGCCAGCAGTGAATCCTTGGTGTCTAGCACAGATACGCAGTATTTT.

The chain joins TRBV7-9 to TRBJ2-3; D is perhaps TRBD1 or TRBD2 (5 bases each). Trimming shortened V by 5 bases and J by 2 bases, and 14 bases separated the two germline ends. CDR3 length: 15 residues. Germline V gene lookup returns CDR1 SEHNR and CDR2 FQNEAQ (reference sequence). CDR3 bases: TGTGCCAGCAGCCCCCGGGACCAATACACAGATACGCAGTATTTT. Translated: CASSPRDQYTDTQYF.